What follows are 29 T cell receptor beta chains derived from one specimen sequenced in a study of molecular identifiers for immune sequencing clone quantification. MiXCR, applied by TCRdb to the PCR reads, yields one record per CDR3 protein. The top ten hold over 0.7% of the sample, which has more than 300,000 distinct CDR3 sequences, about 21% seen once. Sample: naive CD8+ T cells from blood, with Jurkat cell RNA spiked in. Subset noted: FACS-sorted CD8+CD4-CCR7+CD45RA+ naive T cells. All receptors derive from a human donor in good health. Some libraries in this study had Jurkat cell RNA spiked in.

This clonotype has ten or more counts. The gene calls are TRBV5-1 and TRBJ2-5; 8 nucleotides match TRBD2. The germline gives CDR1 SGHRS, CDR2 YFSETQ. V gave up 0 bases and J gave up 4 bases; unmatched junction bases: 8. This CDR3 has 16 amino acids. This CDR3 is CASSLGSGSVGETQYF. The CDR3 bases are TGCGCCAGCAGCTTGGGCAGCGGGAGTGTCGGAGAGACCCAGTACTTC. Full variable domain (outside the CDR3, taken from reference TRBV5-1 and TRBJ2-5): KAGVTQTPRYLIKTRGQQVTLSCSPISGHRSVSWYQQTPGQGLQFLFEYFSETQRNKGNFPGRFSGRQFSNSRSEMNVSTLELGDSALYLCASSLGSGSVGETQYFGPGTRLLVL.

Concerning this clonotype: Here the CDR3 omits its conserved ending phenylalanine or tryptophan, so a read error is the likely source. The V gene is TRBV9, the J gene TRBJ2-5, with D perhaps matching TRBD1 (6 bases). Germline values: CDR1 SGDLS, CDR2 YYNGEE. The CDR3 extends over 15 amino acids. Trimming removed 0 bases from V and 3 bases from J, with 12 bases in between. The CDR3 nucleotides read TGTGCCAGCAGCGTAGGGGTAAGGGGGAAAGAGACCCAGTACCTC. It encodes CASSVGVRGKETQYL.

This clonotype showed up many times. The CDR3 loop reads CASSSSGGSTDTQYF. The CDR3 nucleotides are TGTGCCAGCAGCTCTAGCGGGGGAAGCACAGATACGCAGTATTTT. The chain is built from TRBV5-4 and TRBJ2-3; 10 positions agree with TRBD2. CDR1 is SGHNT and CDR2 is YYREEE in the germline V gene (reference sequence). J gave up 0 bases and V 3 bases, and 1 base lay outside the gene matches. The CDR3 is made up of 15 amino acids.

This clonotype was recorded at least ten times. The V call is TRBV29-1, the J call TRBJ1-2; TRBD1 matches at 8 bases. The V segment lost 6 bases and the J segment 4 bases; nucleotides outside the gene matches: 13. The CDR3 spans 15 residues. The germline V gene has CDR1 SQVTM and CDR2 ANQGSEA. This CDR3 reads CSVPLAAGGIYGYTF. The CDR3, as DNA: TGCAGCGTGCCTCTCGCGGCAGGGGGCATCTATGGCTACACCTTC.

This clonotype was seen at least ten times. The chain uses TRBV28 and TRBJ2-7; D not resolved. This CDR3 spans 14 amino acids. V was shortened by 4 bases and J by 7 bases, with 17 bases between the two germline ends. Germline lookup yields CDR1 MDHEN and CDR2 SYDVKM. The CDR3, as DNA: TGTGCCAGCAGTTCTTATAACAGCCCCGGGGAGCAGTACTTC. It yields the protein CASSSYNSPGEQYF.

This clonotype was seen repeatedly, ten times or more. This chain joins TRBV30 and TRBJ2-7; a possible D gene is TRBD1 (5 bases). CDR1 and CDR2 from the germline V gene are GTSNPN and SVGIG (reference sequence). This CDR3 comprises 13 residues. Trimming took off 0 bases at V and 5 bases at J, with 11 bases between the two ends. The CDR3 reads CAWSVDSENEQYF. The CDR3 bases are TGTGCCTGGAGTGTAGACAGCGAAAACGAGCAGTACTTC.

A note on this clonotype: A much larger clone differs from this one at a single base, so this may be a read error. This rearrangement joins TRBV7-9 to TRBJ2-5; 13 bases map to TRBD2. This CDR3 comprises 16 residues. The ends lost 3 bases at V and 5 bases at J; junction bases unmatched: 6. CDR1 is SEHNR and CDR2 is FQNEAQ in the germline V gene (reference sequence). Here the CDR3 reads CASSLRTSGSLETQYF. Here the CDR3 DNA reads TGTGCCAGCAGCTTGCGGACTAGCGGGAGCCTTGAGACCCAGTACTTC. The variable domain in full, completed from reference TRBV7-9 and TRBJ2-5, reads DTGVSQNPRHKITKRGQNVTFRCDPISEHNRLYWYRQTLGQGPEFLTYFQNEAQLEKSRLLSDRFSAERPKGSFSTLEIQRTEQGDSAMYLCASSLRTSGSLETQYFGPGTRLLVL.

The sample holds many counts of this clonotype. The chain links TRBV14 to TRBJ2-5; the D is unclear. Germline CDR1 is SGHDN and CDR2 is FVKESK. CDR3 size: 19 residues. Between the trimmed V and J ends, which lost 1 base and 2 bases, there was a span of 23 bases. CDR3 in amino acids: CASSQVSRWSGSQQETQYF. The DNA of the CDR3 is TGTGCCAGCAGCCAAGTGAGTCGGTGGAGTGGGTCCCAACAAGAGACCCAGTACTTC. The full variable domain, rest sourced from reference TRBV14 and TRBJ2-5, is EAGVTQFPSHSVIEKGQTVTLRCDPISGHDNLYWYRRVMGKEIKFLLHFVKESKQDESGMPNNRFLAERTGGTYSTLKVQPAELEDSGVYFCASSQVSRWSGSQQETQYFGPGTRLLVL.

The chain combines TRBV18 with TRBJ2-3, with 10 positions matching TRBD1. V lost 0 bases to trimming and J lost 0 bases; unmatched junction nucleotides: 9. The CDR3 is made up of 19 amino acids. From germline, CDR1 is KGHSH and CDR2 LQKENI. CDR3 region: CASSPPGQGWVPSTDTQYF. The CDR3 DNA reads TGTGCCAGCTCACCACCGGGACAGGGGTGGGTGCCTAGCACAGATACGCAGTATTTT.

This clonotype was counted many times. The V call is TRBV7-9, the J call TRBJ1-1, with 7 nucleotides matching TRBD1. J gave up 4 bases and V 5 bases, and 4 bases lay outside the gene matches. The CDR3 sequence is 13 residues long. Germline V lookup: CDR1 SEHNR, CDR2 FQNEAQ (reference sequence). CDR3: CASSQQGRTEAFF. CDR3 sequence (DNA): TGTGCCAGCAGCCAACAGGGGCGCACTGAAGCTTTCTTT. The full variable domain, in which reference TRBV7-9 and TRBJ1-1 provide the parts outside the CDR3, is DTGVSQNPRHKITKRGQNVTFRCDPISEHNRLYWYRQTLGQGPEFLTYFQNEAQLEKSRLLSDRFSAERPKGSFSTLEIQRTEQGDSAMYLCASSQQGRTEAFFGQGTRLTVV.

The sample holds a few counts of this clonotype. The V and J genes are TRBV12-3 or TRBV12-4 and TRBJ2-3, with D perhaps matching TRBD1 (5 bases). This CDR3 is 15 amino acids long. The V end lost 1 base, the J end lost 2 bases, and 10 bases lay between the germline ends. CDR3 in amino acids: CASSLEGPPTDTQYF. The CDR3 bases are TGTGCCAGCAGTTTAGAGGGGCCCCCCACAGATACGCAGTATTTT.

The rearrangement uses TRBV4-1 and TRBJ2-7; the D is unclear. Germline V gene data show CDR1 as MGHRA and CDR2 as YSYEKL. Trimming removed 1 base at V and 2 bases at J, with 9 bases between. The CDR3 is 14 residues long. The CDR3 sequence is CASSQVPGTYEQYF. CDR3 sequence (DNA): TGCGCCAGCAGCCAAGTCCCAGGCACCTACGAGCAGTACTTC.

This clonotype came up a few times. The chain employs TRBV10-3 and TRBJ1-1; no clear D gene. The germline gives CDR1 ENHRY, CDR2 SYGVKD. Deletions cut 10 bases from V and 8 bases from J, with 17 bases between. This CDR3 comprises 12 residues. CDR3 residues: CATGQQGSEAFF. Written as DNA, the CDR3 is TGTGCCACCGGTCAGCAAGGCTCGGAAGCTTTCTTT.

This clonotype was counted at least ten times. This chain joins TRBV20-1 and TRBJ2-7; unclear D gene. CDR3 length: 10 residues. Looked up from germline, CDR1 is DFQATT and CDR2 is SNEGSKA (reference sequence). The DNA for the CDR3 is TGCTTCTGGGCAGCCTACGAGCAGTACTTC. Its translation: CFWAAYEQYF.

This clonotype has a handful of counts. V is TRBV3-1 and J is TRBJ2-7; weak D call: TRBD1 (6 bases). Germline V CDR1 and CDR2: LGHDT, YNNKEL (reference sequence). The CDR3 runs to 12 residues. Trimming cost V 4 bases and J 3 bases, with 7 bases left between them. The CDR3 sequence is CASSRDNYEQYF. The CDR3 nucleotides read TGTGCCAGCAGCCGGGACAACTACGAGCAGTACTTC.

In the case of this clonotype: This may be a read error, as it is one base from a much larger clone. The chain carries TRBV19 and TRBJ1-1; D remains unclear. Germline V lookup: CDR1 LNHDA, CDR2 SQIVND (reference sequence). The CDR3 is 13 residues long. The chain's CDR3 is CASSIYSNTEASF. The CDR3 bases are TGTGCCAGTAGTATTTATTCGAACACTGAAGCTTCCTTT.

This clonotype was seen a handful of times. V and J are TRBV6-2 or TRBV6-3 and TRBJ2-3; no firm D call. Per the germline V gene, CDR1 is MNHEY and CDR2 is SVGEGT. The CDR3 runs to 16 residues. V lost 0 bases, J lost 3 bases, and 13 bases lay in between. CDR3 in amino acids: CASSYSYRVGTDTQYF. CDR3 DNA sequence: TGTGCCAGCAGTTACTCGTATCGGGTTGGGACAGATACGCAGTATTTT.

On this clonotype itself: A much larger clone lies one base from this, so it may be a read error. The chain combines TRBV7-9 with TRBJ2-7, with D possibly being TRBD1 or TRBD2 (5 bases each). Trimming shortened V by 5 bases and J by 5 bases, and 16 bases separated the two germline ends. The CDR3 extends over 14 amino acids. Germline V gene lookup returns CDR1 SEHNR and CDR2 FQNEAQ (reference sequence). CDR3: CASSPRDGTHEQYF. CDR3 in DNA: TGTGCCAGCAGCCCGAGGGACGGAACCCACGAGCAGTACTTC.

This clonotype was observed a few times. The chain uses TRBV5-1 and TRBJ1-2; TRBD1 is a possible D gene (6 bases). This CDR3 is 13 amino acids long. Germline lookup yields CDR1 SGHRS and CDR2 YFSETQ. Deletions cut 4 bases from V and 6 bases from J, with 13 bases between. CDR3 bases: TGCGCCAGCAGCACCCGACAGGCTGATGGCTACACCTTC. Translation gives CASSTRQADGYTF.

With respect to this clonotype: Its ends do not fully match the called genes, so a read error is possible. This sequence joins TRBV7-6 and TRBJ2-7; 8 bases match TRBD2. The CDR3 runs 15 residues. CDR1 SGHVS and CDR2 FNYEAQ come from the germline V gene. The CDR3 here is CASSLEAGARHEQCF. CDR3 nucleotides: TGTGCCAGCAGCTTGGAAGCGGGGGCCCGCCACGAGCAGTGCTTC. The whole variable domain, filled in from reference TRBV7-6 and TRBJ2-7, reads GAGVSQSPRYKVTKRGQDVALRCDPISGHVSLYWYRQALGQGPEFLTYFNYEAQQDKSGLPNDRFSAERPEGSISTLTIQRTEQRDSAMYRCASSLEAGARHEQCFGPGTRLTVT.

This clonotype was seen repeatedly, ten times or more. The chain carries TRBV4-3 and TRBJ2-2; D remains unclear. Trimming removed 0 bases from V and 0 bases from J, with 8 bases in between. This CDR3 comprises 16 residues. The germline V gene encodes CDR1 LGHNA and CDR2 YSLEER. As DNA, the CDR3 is TGCGCCAGCAGCCAAGATTTTAGGACGAACACCGGGGAGCTGTTTTTT. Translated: CASSQDFRTNTGELFF.

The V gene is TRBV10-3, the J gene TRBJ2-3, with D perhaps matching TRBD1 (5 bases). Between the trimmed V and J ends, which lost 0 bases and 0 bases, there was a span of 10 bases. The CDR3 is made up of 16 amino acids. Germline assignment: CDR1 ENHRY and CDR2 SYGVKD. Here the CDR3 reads CAISESGAPSTDTQYF. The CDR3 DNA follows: TGTGCCATCAGTGAGTCTGGGGCCCCGAGCACAGATACGCAGTATTTT.

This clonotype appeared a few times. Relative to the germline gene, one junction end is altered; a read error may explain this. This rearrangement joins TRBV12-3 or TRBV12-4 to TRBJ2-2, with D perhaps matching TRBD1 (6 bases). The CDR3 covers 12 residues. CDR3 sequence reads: CASSSREGELVF. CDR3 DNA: TGTGCCAGCAGTTCCAGAGAGGGGGAGCTGGTTTTT.

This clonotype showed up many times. The CDR3 DNA sequence: TGTGCCAGCAGCTTAGATCACCCGTCAGGAGAGCAGTACTTC. Amino acid sequence: CASSLDHPSGEQYF. The V gene is TRBV11-2, the J gene TRBJ2-7; D ambiguous. V was trimmed by 0 bases and J by 7 bases, leaving 13 bases between them. The germline V gene encodes CDR1 SGHAT and CDR2 FQNNGV. The CDR3 extends over 14 amino acids.

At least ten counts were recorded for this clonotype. The CDR3 protein is CASSSGTGYSGNTIYF. The CDR3 coding sequence is TGTGCCAGCAGCTCCGGGACAGGGTACTCTGGAAACACCATATATTTT. The J gene is TRBJ1-3, the V gene TRBV7-9; 9 bases are a match to TRBD1. V was pared by 4 bases and J by 0 bases, with 4 bases of the junction left unmatched. CDR3 length equals 16 residues. Germline lookup yields CDR1 SEHNR and CDR2 FQNEAQ (reference sequence).

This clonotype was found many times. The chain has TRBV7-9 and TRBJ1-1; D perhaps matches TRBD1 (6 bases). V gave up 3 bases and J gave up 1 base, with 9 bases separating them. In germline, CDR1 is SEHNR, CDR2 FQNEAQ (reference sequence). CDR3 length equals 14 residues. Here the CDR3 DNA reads TGTGCCAGCAGCTTGACAGGAACGAACACTGAAGCTTTCTTT. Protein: CASSLTGTNTEAFF. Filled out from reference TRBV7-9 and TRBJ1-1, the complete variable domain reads DTGVSQNPRHKITKRGQNVTFRCDPISEHNRLYWYRQTLGQGPEFLTYFQNEAQLEKSRLLSDRFSAERPKGSFSTLEIQRTEQGDSAMYLCASSLTGTNTEAFFGQGTRLTVV.

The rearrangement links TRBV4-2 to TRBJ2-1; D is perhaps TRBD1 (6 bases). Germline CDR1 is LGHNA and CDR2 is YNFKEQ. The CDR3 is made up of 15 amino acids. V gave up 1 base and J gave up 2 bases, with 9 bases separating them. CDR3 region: CASSQGQGPYNEQFF. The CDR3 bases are TGTGCCAGCAGCCAAGGTCAGGGGCCCTACAATGAGCAGTTCTTC.

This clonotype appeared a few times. CDR3: CASMPSGANVLTF. CDR3 nucleotide sequence: TGCGCCAGCATGCCATCTGGGGCCAACGTCCTGACTTTC. The chain recombines TRBV10-1 with TRBJ2-6; no firm D call. Per the germline V gene, CDR1 is WNHNN and CDR2 is SYGVQD (reference sequence). The CDR3 length is 13 residues. Trimming shortened V by 7 bases and J by 1 base, and 5 bases separated the two germline ends.

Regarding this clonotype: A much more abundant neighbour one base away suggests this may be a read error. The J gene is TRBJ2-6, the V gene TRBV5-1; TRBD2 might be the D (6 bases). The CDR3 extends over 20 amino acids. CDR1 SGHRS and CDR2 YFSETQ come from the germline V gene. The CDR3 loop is CASSLYLSRDGSSGANVLSF. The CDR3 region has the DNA TGCGCCAGCAGCTTGTATCTCTCTCGGGACGGGAGCTCTGGGGCCAACGTCCTGTCTTTC.